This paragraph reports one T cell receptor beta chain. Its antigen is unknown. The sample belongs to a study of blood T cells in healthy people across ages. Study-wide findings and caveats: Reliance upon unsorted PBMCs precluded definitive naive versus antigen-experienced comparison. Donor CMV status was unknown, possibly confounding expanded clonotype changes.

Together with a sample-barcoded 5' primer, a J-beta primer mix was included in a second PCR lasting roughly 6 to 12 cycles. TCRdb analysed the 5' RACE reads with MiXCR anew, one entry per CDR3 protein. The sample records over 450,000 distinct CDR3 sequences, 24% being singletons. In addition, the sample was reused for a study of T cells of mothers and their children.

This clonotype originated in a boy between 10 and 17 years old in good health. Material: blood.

CDR3 loop: CASNEPGTGVFMADTQYF. Here the CDR3 DNA reads TGTGCCAGCAACGAACCCGGGACAGGAGTTTTTATGGCAGATACGCAGTATTTT. The gene calls are TRBV6-1 and TRBJ2-3, with 8 bases aligning to TRBD1. Germline CDR1 reads MNHNS; CDR2 reads SASEGT. This CDR3 is built from 18 residues. Losses at the gene ends were 7 bases for V and 4 bases for J; bases not matched to a gene: 19.